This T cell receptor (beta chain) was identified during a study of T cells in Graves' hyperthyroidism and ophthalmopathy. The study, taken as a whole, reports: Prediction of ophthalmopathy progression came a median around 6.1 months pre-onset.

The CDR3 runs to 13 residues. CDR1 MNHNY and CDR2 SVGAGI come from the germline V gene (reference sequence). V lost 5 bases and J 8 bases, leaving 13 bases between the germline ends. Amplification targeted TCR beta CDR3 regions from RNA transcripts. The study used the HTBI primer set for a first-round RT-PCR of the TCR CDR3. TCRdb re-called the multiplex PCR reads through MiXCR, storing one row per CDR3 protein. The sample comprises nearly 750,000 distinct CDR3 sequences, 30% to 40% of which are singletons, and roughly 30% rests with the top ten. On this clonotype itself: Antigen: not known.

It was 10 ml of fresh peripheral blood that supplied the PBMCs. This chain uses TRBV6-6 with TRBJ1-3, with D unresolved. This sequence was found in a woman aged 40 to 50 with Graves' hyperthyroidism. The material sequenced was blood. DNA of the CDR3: TGTGCCAGCAGTCCCCAGTTTTTCGACACCATATATTTT. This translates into CASSPQFFDTIYF.